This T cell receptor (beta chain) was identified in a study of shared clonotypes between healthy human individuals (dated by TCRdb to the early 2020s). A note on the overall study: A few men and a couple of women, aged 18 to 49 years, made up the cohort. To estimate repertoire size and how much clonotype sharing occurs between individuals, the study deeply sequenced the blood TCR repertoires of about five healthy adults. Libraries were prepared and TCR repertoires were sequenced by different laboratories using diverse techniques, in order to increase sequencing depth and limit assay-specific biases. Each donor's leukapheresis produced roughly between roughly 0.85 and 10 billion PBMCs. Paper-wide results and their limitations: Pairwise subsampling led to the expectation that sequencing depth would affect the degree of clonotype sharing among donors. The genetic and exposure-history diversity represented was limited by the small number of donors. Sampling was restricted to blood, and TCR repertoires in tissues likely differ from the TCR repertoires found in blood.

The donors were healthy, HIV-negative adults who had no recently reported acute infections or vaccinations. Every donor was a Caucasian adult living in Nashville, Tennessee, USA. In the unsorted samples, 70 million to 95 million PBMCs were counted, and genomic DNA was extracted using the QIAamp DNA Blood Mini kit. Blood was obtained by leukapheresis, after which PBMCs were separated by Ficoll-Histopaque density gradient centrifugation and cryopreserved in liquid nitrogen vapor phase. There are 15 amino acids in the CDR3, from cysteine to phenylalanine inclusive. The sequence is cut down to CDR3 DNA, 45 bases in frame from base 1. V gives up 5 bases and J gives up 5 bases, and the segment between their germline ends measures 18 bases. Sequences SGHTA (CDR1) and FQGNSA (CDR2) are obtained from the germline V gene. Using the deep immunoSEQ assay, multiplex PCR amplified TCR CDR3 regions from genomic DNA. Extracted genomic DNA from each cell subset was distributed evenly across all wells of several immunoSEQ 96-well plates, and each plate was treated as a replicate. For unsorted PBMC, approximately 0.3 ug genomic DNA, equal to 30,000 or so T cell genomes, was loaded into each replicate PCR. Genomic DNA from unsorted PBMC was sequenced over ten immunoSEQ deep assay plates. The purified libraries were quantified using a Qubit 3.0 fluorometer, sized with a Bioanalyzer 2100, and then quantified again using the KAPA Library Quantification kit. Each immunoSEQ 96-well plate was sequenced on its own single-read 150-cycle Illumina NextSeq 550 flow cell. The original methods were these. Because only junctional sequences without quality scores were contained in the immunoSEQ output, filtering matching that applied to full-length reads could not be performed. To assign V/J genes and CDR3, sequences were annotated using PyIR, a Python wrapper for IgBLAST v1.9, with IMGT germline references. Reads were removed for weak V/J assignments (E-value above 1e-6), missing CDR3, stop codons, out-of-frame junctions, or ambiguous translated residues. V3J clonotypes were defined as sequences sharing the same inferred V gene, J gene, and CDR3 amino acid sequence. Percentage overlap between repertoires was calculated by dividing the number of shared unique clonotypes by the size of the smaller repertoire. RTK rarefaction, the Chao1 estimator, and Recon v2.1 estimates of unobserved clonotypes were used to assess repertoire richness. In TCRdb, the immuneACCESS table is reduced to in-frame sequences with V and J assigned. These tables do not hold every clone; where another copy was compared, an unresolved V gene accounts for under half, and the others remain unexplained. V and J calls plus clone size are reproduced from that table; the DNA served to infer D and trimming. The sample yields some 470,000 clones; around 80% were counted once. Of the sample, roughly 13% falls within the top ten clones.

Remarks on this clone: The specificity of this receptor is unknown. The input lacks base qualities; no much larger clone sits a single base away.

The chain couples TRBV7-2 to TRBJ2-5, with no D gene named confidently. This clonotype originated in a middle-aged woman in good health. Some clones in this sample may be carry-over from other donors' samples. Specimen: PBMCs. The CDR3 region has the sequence CASSRSGRVRETQYF. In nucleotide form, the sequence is TGTGCCAGCAGCCGCTCGGGTCGGGTCCGGGAGACCCAGTACTTC.